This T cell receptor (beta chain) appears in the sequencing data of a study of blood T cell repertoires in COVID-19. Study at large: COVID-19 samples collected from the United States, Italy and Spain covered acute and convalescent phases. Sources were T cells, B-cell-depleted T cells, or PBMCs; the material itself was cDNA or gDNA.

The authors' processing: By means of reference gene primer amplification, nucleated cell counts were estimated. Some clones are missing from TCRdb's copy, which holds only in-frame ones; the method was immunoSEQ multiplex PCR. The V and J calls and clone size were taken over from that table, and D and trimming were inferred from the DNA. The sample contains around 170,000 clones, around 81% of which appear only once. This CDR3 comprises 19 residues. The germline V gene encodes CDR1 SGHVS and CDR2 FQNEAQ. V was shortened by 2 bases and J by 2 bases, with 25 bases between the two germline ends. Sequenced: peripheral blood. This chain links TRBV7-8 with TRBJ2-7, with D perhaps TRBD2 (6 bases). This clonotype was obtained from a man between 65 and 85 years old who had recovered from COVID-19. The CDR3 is CASSLTSLSRGGQPYEQYF. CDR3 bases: TGTGCCAGCAGCTTAACATCCTTAAGCCGCGGAGGGCAACCCTACGAGCAGTACTTC.